This T cell receptor beta chain is drawn from a study of a mutant IDH1 vaccine in newly diagnosed glioma. Study-wide context: Vaccines were first given 4-6 weeks after radiotherapy alone, or with temozolomide cycles.

V was clipped by 1 base and J by 2 bases; unmatched bases: 12. Per the germline V gene, CDR1 is SEHNR and CDR2 is FQNEAQ (reference sequence). This CDR3 region has 18 residues. The time point was: week 47, end of study. Topical imiquimod was applied with each vaccine dose, which held 300 ug of mutant IDH1 20-mer peptide. Study findings and constraints: Pseudoprogression seemed unrelated to changes in top peripheral T cell clonotypes.

Some clones are missing from TCRdb's copy, which holds only in-frame ones; the method was immunoSEQ multiplex PCR. This sample has about 67,000 clones, with 83% found just once. As concerns this clone: The antigen remains unidentified.

The chain recombines TRBV7-9 with TRBJ2-3, with 7 bases aligning to TRBD2. This clonotype was sampled from a man aged 30 to 45 with glioma. The material sequenced was PBMCs, taken from a glioma patient whose treatment included an IDH1 peptide vaccine. The CDR3 region has the DNA TGTGCCAGCAGCTTAGGCTTGCGAAAGCTAGCGGCCACAGATACGCAGTATTTT. It translates to CASSLGLRKLAATDTQYF.